The rows below give T cell receptor beta chains drawn from one sample of a study of identical twins. Each CDR3 protein is one row after TCRdb ran MiXCR on the 5' RACE reads. This table has around 570,000 distinct CDR3 sequences, more than 9% appearing once. This sample also belongs to another study, concerning yellow fever vaccine responses in identical twins.

The source material was PBMCs. These TCRs come from a woman aged 18-35 years in good health. Each CDR3 is given with its conserved first and last residue. Fields, in order: CDR3 protein, CDR3 DNA, V gene, J gene, D gene, clone size. D genes are given only for firm matches. Expanded clones get a size class; other rows say once, few or many, or leave the size out.

CDR3 protein: CASSLTGTNYGYTF
CDR3 DNA: TGTGCCAGCAGCTTAACAGGGACCAACTATGGCTACACCTTC
V gene: TRBV7-9
J gene: TRBJ1-2
D gene: NA
clone size: NA

CDR3 protein: CASSLGGKNTGELFF
CDR3 DNA: TGCGCCAGCAGCTTGGGAGGGAAAAACACCGGGGAGCTGTTTTTT
V gene: TRBV5-1
J gene: TRBJ2-2
D gene: NA
clone size: many

CDR3 protein: CASGGQGARTEAFF
CDR3 DNA: TGTGCTAGTGGGGGACAGGGGGCGAGGACTGAAGCTTTCTTT
V gene: TRBV12-5
J gene: TRBJ1-1
D gene: TRBD1
clone size: few

CDR3 protein: CAIRTGDTTDTQYF
CDR3 DNA: TGTGCCATCCGGACAGGGGACACCACAGATACGCAGTATTTT
V gene: TRBV10-3
J gene: TRBJ2-3
D gene: TRBD1
clone size: NA

CDR3 protein: CASSEGKYSNQPQHF
CDR3 DNA: TGTGCCAGCAGTGAGGGGAAATATAGCAATCAGCCCCAGCATTTT
V gene: TRBV6-1
J gene: TRBJ1-5
D gene: NA
clone size: few

CDR3 protein: CASSRGQTTSYEQYF
CDR3 DNA: TGTGCCAGCAGCAGGGGACAGACAACCTCCTACGAGCAGTACTTC
V gene: TRBV12-3/TRBV12-4
J gene: TRBJ2-7
D gene: TRBD1
clone size: many

CDR3 protein: CASTEMGRNIQYF
CDR3 DNA: TGTGCCAGCACAGAAATGGGCAGAAACATTCAGTACTTC
V gene: TRBV12-3/TRBV12-4
J gene: TRBJ2-4
D gene: NA
clone size: many

CDR3 protein: CSASFKEDLWDEQYF
CDR3 DNA: TGCAGTGCTAGTTTCAAGGAGGACCTCTGGGACGAGCAGTACTTC
V gene: TRBV20-1
J gene: TRBJ2-7
D gene: NA
clone size: NA

CDR3 protein: CSAGPGISYEQYF
CDR3 DNA: TGCAGCGCTGGGCCAGGGATTTCCTACGAGCAGTACTTC
V gene: TRBV29-1
J gene: TRBJ2-7
D gene: NA
clone size: few

CDR3 protein: CASQVGLSGRGETQYF
CDR3 DNA: TGTGCCAGCCAAGTCGGGTTGAGCGGGAGAGGGGAGACCCAGTACTTC
V gene: TRBV6-1
J gene: TRBJ2-5
D gene: TRBD2
clone size: few

CDR3 protein: CARSQYRVARETQYF
CDR3 DNA: TGTGCCAGATCCCAATACAGGGTAGCAAGAGAGACCCAGTACTTC
V gene: TRBV9
J gene: TRBJ2-5
D gene: NA
clone size: NA

CDR3 protein: CASSVDRGISEQYF
CDR3 DNA: TGTGCCAGCAGCGTCGACAGGGGAATTAGCGAGCAGTACTTC
V gene: TRBV7-2
J gene: TRBJ2-7
D gene: TRBD1
clone size: NA

CDR3 protein: CASRMGQTQSEQYF
CDR3 DNA: TGTGCCAGCAGAATGGGACAGACCCAAAGCGAGCAGTACTTC
V gene: TRBV12-3/TRBV12-4
J gene: TRBJ2-7
D gene: TRBD1
clone size: many

CDR3 protein: CASSLETSGNTIYF
CDR3 DNA: TGCGCCAGCAGCTTGGAGACCTCTGGAAACACCATATATTTT
V gene: TRBV5-1
J gene: TRBJ1-3
D gene: NA
clone size: many

CDR3 protein: CASSAGTPREQFF
CDR3 DNA: TGTGCCAGCAGCGCCGGGACTCCGCGCGAGCAGTTCTTC
V gene: TRBV6-1
J gene: TRBJ2-1
D gene: NA
clone size: many

CDR3 protein: CASSQGGFGANVLTF
CDR3 DNA: TGTGCCAGCAGCCAAGGAGGGTTTGGGGCCAACGTCCTGACTTTC
V gene: TRBV14
J gene: TRBJ2-6
D gene: NA
clone size: few

CDR3 protein: CASSLPRQGTNEQFF
CDR3 DNA: TGTGCCAGCAGCTTACCGAGACAGGGGACCAATGAGCAGTTCTTC
V gene: TRBV7-9
J gene: TRBJ2-1
D gene: TRBD1
clone size: many